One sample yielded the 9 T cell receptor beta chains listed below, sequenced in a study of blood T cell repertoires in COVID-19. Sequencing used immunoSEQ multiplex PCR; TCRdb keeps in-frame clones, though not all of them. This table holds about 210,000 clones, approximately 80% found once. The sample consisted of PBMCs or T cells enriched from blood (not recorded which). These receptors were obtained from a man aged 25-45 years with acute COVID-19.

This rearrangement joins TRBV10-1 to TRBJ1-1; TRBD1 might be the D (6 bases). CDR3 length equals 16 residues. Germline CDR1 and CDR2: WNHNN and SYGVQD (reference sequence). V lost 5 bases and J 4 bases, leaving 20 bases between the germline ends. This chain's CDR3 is CASSYRQDWGPTEAFF. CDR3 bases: TGCGCCAGCAGTTACCGACAGGATTGGGGGCCCACTGAAGCTTTCTTT.

CDR3 region: CASTLPGQGANEQFF. The CDR3 DNA reads as TGTGCCAGCACCTTACCGGGACAGGGGGCGAATGAGCAGTTCTTC. The V gene is TRBV6-6, the J gene TRBJ2-1, with TRBD1 matching over 12 bases. After removal of 7 bases from V and 7 bases from J, the junction contained 8 bases not matched to a gene. CDR1 MNHNY and CDR2 SVGAGI come from the germline V gene (reference sequence). This CDR3 has 15 residues.

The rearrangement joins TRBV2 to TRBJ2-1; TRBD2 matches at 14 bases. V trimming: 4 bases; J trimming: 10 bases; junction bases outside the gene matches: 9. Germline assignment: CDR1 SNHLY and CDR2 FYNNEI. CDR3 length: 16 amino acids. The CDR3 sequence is CASSGETSGGAREQFF. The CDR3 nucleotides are TGTGCCAGCAGTGGAGAGACTAGCGGGGGGGCTCGGGAGCAGTTCTTC.

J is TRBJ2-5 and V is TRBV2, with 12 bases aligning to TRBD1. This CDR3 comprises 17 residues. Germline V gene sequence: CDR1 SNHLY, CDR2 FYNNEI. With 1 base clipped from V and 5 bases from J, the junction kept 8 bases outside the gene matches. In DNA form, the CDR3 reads TGTGCCAGCAGTGAAGTGGGACAGGGGGCGCGCGATGAGACCCAGTACTTC. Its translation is CASSEVGQGARDETQYF.

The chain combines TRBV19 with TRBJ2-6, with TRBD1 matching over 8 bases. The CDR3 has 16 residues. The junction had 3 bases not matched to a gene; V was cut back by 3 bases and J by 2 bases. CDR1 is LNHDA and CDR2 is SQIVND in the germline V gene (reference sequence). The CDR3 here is CASSMDRVAGANVLTF. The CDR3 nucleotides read TGTGCCAGTAGTATGGACAGGGTAGCTGGGGCCAACGTCCTGACTTTC.

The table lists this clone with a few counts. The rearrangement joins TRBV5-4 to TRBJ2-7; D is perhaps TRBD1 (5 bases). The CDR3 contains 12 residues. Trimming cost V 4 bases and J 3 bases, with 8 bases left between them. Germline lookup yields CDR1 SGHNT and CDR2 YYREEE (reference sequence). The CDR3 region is CASSIDSYEQYF. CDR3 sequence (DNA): TGTGCCAGCAGCATCGACAGCTACGAGCAGTACTTC.

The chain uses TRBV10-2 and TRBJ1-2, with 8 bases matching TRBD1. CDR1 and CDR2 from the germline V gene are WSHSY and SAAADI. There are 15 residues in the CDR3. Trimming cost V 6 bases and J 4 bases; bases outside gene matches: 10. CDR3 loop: CASRETGDLGYGYTF. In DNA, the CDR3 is TGCGCCAGCAGGGAGACAGGGGACTTAGGCTATGGCTACACCTTC.

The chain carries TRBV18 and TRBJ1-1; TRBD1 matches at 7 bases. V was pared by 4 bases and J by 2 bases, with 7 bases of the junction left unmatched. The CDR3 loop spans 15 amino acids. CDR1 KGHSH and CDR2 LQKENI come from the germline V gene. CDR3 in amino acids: CASSHRGTANTEAFF. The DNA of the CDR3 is TGTGCCAGCTCACATAGAGGGACAGCCAACACTGAAGCTTTCTTT.

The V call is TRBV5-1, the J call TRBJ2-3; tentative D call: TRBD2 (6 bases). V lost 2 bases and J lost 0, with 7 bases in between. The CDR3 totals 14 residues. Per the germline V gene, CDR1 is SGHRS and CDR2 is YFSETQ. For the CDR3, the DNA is TGCGCCAGCAGCTTCGGGGGTAGCACAGATACGCAGTATTTT. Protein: CASSFGGSTDTQYF.